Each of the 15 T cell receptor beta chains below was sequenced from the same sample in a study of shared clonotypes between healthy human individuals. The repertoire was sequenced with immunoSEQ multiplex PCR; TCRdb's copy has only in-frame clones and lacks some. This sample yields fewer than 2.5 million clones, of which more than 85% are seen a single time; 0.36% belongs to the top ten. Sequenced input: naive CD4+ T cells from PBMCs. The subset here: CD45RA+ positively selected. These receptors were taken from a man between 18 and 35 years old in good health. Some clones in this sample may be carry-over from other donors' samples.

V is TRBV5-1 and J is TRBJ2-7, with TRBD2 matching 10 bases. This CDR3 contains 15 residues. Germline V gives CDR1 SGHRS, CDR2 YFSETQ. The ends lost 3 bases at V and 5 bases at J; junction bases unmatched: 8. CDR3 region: CASSSPSGRTNEQYF. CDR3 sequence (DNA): TGCGCCAGCAGCTCCCCTAGCGGGAGAACGAACGAGCAGTACTTC.

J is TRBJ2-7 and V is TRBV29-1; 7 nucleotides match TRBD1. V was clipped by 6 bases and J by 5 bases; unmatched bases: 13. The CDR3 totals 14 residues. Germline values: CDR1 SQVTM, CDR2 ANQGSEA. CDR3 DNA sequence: TGCAGCGTGGCAAAACAGGGGTTAGGGGACGAGCAGTACTTC. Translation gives CSVAKQGLGDEQYF.

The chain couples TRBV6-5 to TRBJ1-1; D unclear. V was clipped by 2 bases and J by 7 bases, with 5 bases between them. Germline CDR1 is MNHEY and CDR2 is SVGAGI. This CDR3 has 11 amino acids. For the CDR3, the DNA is TGTGCCAGCAGTTACAGGCTTGAAGCTTTCTTT. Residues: CASSYRLEAFF.

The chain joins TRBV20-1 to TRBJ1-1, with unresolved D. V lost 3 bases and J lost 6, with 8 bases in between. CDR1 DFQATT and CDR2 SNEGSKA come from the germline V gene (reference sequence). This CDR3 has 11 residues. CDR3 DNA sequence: TGCAGTGCTAGCAAGGGCCCTGAAGCTTTCTTT. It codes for CSASKGPEAFF.

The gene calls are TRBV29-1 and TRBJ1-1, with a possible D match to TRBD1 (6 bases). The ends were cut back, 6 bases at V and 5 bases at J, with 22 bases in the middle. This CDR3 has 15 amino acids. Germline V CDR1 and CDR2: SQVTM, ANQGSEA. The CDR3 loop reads CSVAILGQFGTEAFF. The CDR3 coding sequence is TGCAGCGTCGCCATCCTCGGACAGTTCGGGACTGAAGCTTTCTTT.

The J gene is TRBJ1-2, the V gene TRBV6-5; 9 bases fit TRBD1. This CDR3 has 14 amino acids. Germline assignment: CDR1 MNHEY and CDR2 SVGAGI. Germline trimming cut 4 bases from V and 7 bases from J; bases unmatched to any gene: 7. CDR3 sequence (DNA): TGTGCCAGCAGTTTCCAAACAGGGGGCCGTGGCTACACCTTC. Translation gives CASSFQTGGRGYTF.

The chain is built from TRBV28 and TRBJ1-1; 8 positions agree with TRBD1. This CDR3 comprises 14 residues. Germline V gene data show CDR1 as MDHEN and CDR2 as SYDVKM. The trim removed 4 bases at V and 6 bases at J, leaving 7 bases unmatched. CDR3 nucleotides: TGTGCCAGCAGTTCGACAGGGGTGGGGGCTGAAGCTTTCTTT. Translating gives CASSSTGVGAEAFF.

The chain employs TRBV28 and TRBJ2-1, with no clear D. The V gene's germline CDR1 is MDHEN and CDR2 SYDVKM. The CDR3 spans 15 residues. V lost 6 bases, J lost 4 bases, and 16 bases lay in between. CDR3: CASSPPTAQYNEQFF. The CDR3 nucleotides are TGTGCCAGCAGCCCCCCTACCGCCCAATACAATGAGCAGTTCTTC. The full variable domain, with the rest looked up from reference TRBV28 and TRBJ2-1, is DVKVTQSSRYLVKRTGEKVFLECVQDMDHENMFWYRQDPGLGLRLIYFSYDVKMKEKGDIPEGYSVSREKKERFSLILESASTNQTSMYLCASSPPTAQYNEQFFGPGTRLTVL.

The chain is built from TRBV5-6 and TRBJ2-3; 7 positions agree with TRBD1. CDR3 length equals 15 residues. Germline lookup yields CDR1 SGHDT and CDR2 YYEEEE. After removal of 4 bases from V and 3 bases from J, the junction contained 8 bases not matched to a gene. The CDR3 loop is CASSRWGQLTDTQYF. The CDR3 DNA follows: TGTGCCAGCAGCCGATGGGGACAGCTTACAGATACGCAGTATTTT.

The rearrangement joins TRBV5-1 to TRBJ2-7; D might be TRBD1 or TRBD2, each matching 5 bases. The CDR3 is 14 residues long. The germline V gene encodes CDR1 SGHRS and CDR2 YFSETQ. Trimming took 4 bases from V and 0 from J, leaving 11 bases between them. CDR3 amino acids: CASSMGRSSYEQYF. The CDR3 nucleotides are TGCGCCAGCAGCATGGGACGGAGCTCCTACGAGCAGTACTTC.

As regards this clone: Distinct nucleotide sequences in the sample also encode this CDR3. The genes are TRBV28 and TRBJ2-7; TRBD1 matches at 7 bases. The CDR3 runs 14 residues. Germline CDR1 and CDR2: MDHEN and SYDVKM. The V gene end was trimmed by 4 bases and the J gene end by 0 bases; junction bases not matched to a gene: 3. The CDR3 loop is CASSSGGSSYEQYF. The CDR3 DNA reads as TGTGCCAGCAGTTCAGGGGGAAGCTCCTACGAGCAGTACTTC.

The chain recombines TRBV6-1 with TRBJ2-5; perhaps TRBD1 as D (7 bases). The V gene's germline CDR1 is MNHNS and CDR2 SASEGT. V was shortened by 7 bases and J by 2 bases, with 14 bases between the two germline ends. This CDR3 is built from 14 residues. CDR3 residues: CASKVAGQQETQYF. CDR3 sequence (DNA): TGTGCCAGCAAGGTTGCGGGACAGCAAGAGACCCAGTACTTC.

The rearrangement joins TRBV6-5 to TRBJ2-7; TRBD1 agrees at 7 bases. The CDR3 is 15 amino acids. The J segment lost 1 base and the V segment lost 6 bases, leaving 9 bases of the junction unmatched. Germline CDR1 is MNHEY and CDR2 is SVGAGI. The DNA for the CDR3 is TGTGCCAGCAGGCGTTCCGGGACAGCATCCTACGAGCAGTACTTC. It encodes CASRRSGTASYEQYF.

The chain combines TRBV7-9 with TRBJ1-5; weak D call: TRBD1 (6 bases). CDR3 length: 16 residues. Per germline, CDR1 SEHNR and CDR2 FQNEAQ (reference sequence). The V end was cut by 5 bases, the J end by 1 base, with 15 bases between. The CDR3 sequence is CASSPQGLGSNQPQHF. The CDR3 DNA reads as TGTGCCAGCAGCCCCCAGGGGCTTGGAAGCAATCAGCCCCAGCATTTT.

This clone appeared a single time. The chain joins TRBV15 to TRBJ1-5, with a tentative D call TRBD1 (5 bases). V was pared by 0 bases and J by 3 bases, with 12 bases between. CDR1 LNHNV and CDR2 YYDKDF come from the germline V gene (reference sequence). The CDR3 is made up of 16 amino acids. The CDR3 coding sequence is TGTGCCACCAGCAGAGATGAAAGGGGATTCAATCAGCCCCAGCATTTT. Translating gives CATSRDERGFNQPQHF.